This T cell receptor (beta chain) was sequenced for a study of spatial heterogeneity in lung cancer. Overall study: Consistently, beta-chain sequences turned up in larger numbers than alpha-chain sequences did. Study-level points and caveats: Ubiquitous expanded tumor TCRs were seen in blood more at resection than at follow-up.

The CDR3 contains 16 residues. Trimming at V came to 4 bases and at J to 5 bases, leaving 14 bases not matched to a gene. Germline lookup yields CDR1 GTSNPN and CDR2 SVGIG (reference sequence). Only a few counts were recorded for this clonotype. What it binds is not known. Each CDR3 protein gets one entry after TCRdb re-called the 5' RACE reads with MiXCR. The sample lists 3,200 or so distinct CDR3 sequences, around 19% occurring once. The time point was: blood at routine non-recurrence follow-up after resection. No cell sorting; template was whole RNA from tumor, lung tissue or PBMC. Sample: PBMCs, taken at follow-up. This sequence was found in a male donor with early-stage non-small cell lung cancer. V gene TRBV30 combines with J gene TRBJ1-2; TRBD1 matches 9 bases. This CDR3 reads CAWTGSTGGAGYGYTF. The CDR3, as DNA: TGTGCCTGGACCGGTTCAACAGGGGGCGCGGGGTATGGCTACACCTTC.